This T cell receptor beta chain comes out of a study of T cell clonotyping in hematopoietic cell transplantation. The CDR3 totals 13 residues. The table came from immunoSEQ multiplex PCR; TCRdb's copy has only in-frame clones and leaves some out. This sample has roughly 11,000 clones, with roughly 89% found just once. This TCR was recovered from a human donor who either received an allogeneic hematopoietic cell transplant for a myeloid malignancy or was a related donor (not recorded which). Some clones in this sample may be carry-over from other donors' samples. This rearrangement joins TRBV21-1 to TRBJ2-7; TRBD2 is taken as the D call from the table, unchecked against the DNA. TRBV21-1 is termed a pseudogene. Sample: peripheral blood mononuclear cells. In DNA, the CDR3 is TGTGCCAGCAGCAAGGGAGACGGCTACGAGCAGTACTTC. This encodes CASSKGDGYEQYF.